This TCR beta chain is drawn from a study of T cell changes during pregnancy in multiple sclerosis. Data came from immunoSEQ multiplex PCR; TCRdb stores just in-frame clones and leaves some out. Of under 75,000 clones in the sample, about nine tenths were seen once. CDR3 length: 13 amino acids. V gave up 0 bases and J gave up 5 bases, with 8 bases separating them. The germline gives CDR1 MGHRA, CDR2 YSYEKL. The genes are TRBV4-1 and TRBJ2-7, with TRBD1 as a possible D gene (5 bases). The specimen comprised peripheral blood, sampled in the first trimester of pregnancy. This receptor was identified in a female donor with multiple sclerosis, enrolled in a pregnancy study. CDR3 protein: CASSQDLGDEQYF. The CDR3 nucleotides are TGCGCCAGCAGCCAAGATTTAGGGGACGAGCAGTACTTC.